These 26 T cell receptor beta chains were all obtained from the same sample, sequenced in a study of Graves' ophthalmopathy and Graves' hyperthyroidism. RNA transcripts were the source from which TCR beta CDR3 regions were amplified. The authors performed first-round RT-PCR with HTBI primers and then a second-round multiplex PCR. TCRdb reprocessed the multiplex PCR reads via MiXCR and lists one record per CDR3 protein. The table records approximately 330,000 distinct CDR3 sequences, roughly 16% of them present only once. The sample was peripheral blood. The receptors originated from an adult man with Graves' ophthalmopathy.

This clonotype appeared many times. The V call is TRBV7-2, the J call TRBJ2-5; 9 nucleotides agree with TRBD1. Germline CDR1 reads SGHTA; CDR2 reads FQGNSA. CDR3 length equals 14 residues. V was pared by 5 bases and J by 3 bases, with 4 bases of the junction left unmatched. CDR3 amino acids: CASSPRTGEETQYF. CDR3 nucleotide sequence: TGTGCCAGCAGCCCCCGGACAGGGGAAGAGACCCAGTACTTC.

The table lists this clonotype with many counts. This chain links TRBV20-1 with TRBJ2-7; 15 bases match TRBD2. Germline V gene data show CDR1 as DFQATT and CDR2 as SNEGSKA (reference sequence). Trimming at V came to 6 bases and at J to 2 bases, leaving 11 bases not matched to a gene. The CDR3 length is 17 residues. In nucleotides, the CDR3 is TGCAGTGCCCCGAGGGGACTAGCGGGAGGAGGGACCTACGAGCAGTACTTC. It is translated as CSAPRGLAGGGTYEQYF.

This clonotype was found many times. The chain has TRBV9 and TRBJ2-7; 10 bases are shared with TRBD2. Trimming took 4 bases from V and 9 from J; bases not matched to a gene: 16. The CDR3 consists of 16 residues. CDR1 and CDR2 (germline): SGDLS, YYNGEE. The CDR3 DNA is TGTGCCAGCAGCCCCCTGGCAGGGGAAGCGGGGGGGGTGCAGTACTTC. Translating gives CASSPLAGEAGGVQYF.

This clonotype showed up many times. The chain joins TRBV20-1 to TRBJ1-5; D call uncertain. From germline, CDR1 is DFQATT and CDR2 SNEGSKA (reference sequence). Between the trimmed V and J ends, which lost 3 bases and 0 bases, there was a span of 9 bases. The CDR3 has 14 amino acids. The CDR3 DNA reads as TGCAGTGCTAGTGGCGGCCTTAGCAATCAGCCCCAGCATTTT. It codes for CSASGGLSNQPQHF.

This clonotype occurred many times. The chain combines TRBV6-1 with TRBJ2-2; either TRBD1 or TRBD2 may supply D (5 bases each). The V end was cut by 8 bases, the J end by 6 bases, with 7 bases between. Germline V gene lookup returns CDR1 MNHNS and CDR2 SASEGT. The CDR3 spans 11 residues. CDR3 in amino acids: CASVGAGELFF. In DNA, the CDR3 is TGTGCCAGCGTGGGGGCCGGGGAGCTGTTTTTT.

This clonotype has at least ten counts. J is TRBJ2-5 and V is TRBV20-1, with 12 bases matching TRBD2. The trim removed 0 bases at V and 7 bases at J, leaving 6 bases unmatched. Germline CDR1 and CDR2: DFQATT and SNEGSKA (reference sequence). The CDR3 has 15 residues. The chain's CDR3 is CSARDPSGGVGTQYF. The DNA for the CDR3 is TGCAGTGCTAGAGATCCTAGCGGGGGGGTCGGGACCCAGTACTTC.

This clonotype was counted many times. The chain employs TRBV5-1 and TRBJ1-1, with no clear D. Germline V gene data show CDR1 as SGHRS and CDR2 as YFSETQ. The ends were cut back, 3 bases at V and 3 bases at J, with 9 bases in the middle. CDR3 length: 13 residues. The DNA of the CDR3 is TGCGCCAGCAGCTCGGAGGAGTACACTGAAGCTTTCTTT. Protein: CASSSEEYTEAFF.

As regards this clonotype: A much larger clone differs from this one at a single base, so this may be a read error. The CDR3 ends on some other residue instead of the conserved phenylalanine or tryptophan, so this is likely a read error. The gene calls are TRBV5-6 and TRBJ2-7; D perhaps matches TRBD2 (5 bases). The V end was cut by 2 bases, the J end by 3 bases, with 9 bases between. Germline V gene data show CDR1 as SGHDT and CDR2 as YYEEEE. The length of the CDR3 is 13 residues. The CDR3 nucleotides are TGTGCCAGCAGCTTCTGGACTGGCTACGAGCAGTACATC. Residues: CASSFWTGYEQYI.

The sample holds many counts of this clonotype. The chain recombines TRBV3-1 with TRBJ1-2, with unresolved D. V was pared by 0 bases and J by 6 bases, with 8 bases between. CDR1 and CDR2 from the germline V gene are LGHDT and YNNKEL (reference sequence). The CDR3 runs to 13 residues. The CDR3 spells CASSQDSDDGYTF. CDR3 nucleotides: TGTGCCAGCAGCCAAGATAGCGACGATGGCTACACCTTC. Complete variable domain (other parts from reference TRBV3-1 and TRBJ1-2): DTAVSQTPKYLVTQMGNDKSIKCEQNLGHDTMYWYKQDSKKFLKIMFSYNNKELIINETVPNRFSPKSPDKAHLNLHINSLELGDSAVYFCASSQDSDDGYTFGSGTRLTVV.

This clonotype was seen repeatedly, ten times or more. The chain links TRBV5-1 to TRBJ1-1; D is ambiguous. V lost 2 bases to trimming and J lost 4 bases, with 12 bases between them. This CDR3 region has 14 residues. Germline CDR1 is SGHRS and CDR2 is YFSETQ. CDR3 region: CASSFKGSFTEAFF. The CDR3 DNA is TGCGCCAGCAGCTTCAAGGGTTCTTTCACTGAAGCTTTCTTT.

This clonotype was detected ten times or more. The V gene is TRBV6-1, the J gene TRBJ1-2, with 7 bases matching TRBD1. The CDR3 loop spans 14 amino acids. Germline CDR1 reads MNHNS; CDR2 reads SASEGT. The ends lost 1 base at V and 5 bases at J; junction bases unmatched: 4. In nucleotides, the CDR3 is TGTGCCAGCAGTGAAGTGGGCAGGGGGTATGGCTACACCTTC. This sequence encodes CASSEVGRGYGYTF.

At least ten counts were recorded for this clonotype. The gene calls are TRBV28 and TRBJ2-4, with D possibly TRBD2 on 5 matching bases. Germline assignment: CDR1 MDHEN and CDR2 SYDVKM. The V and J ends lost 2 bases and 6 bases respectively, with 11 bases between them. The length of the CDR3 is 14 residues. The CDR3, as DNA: TGTGCCAGCAGTTTAGGGTCGGGGTCAAACATTCAGTACTTC. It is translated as CASSLGSGSNIQYF.

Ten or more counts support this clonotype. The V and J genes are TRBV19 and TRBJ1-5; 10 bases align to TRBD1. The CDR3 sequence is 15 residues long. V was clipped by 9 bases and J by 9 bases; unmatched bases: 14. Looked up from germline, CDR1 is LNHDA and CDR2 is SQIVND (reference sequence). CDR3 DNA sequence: TGTGCCAGCAAGAGGGGACAGGGGCCCGCCTGGCCCCAGCATTTT. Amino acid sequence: CASKRGQGPAWPQHF.

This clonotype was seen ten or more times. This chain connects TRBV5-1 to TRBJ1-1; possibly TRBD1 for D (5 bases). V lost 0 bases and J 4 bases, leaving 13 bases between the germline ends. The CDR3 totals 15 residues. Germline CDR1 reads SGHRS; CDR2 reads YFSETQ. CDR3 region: CASSLAGRGGTEAFF. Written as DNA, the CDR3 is TGCGCCAGCAGCTTGGCAGGAAGGGGTGGCACTGAAGCTTTCTTT.

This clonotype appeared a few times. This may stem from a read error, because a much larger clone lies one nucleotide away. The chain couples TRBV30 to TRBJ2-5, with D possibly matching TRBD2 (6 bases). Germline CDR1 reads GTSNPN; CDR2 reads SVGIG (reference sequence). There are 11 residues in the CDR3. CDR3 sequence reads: CAWSVRGTQHF. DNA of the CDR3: TGTGCCTGGAGTGTACGGGGGACCCAGCACTTC.

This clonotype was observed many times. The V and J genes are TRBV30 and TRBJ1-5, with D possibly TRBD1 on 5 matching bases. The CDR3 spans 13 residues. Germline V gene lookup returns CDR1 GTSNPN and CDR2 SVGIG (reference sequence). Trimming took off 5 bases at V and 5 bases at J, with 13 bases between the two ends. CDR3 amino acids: CAWGEGPDQPQHF. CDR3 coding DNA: TGTGCCTGGGGGGAGGGACCTGATCAGCCCCAGCATTTT.

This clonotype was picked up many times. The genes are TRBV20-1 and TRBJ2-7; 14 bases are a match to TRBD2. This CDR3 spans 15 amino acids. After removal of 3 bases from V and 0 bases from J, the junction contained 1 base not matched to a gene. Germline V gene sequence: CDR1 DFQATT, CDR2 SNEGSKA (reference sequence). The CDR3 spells CSARGLAGASYEQYF. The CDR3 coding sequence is TGCAGTGCTAGGGGACTAGCGGGGGCCTCCTACGAGCAGTACTTC.

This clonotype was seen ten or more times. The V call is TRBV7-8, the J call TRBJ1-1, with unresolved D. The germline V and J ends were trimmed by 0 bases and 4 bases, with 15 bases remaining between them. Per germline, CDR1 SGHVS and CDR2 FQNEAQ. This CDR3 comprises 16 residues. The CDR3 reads CASSLAFLTAGTEAFF. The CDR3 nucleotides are TGTGCCAGCAGCTTAGCGTTCCTGACGGCGGGCACTGAAGCTTTCTTT.

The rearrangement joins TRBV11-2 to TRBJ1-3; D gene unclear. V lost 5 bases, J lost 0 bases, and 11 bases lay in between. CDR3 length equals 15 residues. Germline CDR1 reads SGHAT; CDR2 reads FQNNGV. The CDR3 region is CASSRGLNSGNTIYF. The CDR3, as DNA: TGTGCCAGCAGCCGCGGACTGAACTCTGGAAACACCATATATTTT.

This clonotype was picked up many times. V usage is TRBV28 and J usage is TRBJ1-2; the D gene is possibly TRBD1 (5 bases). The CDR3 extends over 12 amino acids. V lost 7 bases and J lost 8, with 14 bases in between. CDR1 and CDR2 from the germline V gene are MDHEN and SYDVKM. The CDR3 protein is CASNGAGGGYTF. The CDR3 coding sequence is TGTGCCAGCAACGGTGCGGGGGGGGGCTACACCTTC.

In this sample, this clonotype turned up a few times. CDR3 residues: CASSYGMNTEAFF. Here the CDR3 DNA reads TGTGCCAGCTCATACGGCATGAACACTGAAGCTTTCTTT. This chain joins TRBV6-4 and TRBJ1-1; no firm D call. V lost 8 bases, J lost 0 bases, and 10 bases lay in between. The CDR3 loop spans 13 amino acids. Germline V gene sequence: CDR1 MRHNA, CDR2 SNTAGT.

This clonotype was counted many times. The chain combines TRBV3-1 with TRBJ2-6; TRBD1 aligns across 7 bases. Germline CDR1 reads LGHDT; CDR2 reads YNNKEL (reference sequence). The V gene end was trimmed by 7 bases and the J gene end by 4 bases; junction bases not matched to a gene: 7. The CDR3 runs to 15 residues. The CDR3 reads CASTHRGTGANVLTF. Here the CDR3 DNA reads TGTGCCAGCACGCACAGGGGCACCGGGGCCAACGTCCTGACTTTC.

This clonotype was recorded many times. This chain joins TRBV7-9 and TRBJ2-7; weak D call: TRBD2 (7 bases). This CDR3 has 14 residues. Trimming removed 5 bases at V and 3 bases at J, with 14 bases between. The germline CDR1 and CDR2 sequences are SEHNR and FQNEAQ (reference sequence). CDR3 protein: CASSQGGTFYEQYF. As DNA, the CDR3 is TGTGCCAGCAGCCAGGGAGGGACATTCTACGAGCAGTACTTC.

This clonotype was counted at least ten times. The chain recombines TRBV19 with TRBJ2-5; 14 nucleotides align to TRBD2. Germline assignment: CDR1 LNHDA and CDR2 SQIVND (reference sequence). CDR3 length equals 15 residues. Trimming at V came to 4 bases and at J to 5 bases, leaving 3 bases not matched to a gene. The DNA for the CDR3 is TGTGCCAGTAGTACTCGACTAGCGGGAGGGGAGACCCAGTACTTC. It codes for CASSTRLAGGETQYF.

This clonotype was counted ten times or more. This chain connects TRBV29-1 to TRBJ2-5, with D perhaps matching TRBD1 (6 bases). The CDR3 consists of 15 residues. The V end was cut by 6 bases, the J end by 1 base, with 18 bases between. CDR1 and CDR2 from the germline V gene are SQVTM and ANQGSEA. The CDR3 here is CSVELHGQLQETQYF. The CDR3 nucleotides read TGCAGCGTCGAACTACATGGACAGCTCCAAGAGACCCAGTACTTC. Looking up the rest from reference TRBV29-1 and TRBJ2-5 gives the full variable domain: SAVISQKPSRDICQRGTSLTIQCQVDSQVTMMFWYRQQPGQSLTLIATANQGSEATYESGFVIDKFPISRPNLTFSTLTVSNMSPEDSSIYLCSVELHGQLQETQYFGPGTRLLVL.

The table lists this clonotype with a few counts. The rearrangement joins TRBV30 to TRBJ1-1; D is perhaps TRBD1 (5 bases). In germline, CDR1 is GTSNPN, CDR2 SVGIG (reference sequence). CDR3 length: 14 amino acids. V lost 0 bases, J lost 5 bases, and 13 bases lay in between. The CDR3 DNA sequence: TGTGCCTGGAGTGTACTGGCAGGGCGGACTGAAGCTTTCTTT. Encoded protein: CAWSVLAGRTEAFF.